This TCR beta chain was recorded in a study of blood T cell repertoires in COVID-19. Study in general: Sources were T cells, B-cell-depleted T cells, or PBMCs; the material itself was cDNA or gDNA.

V shed 1 base and J shed 6 bases, with 10 bases lying between them. Germline V gene lookup returns CDR1 SGHRS and CDR2 YFSETQ. The CDR3 totals 14 residues. Measured with immunoSEQ multiplex PCR; TCRdb has only the in-frame clones, and not every one. Of roughly 230,000 clones listed, 65% to 90% are singletons. J is TRBJ1-4 and V is TRBV5-1; perhaps TRBD1 as D (5 bases). Sequences were obtained from peripheral blood. This TCR was recovered from a woman between 45 and 60 years old with acute or convalescent COVID-19. This chain's CDR3 is CASSLYARDEKLFF. CDR3 nucleotide sequence: TGCGCCAGCAGCTTGTATGCCAGGGATGAAAAACTGTTTTTT.